Listed below are T cell receptor beta chains from one sample, sequenced in a study of T cells of healthy individuals. Each CDR3 protein is one row after TCRdb ran MiXCR on the 5' RACE reads. Of 90,000 to 100,000 distinct CDR3 sequences listed, 17% are singletons. The receptors shown here come from a human donor in good health. Each CDR3 is given with its conserved first and last residue. The D gene is left open where the match is weak. A row's size may be missing; if present it is once, few, many or a size class.

abundance: NA; d_gene: NA; j_gene: TRBJ1-5; v_gene: TRBV24-1; CDR3nt: TGTGCCACCAGTGCCCCGGGAAACAATCAGCCCCAGCATTTT; CDR3aa: CATSAPGNNQPQHF
abundance: NA; d_gene: NA; j_gene: TRBJ2-3; v_gene: TRBV10-3; CDR3nt: TGTGCCATCAGTGGACAGCGCACAGATACGCAGTATTTT; CDR3aa: CAISGQRTDTQYF
abundance: NA; d_gene: NA; j_gene: TRBJ2-2; v_gene: TRBV28; CDR3nt: TGTGCCAGCAGTTTTTTAGATGTGGGGGTAAACACCGGGGAGCTGTTTTTT; CDR3aa: CASSFLDVGVNTGELFF
abundance: many; d_gene: NA; j_gene: TRBJ2-1; v_gene: TRBV7-2; CDR3nt: TGTGCCAGCAGCCCCTCCGGTGTAGGATACTACAATGAGCAGTTCTTC; CDR3aa: CASSPSGVGYYNEQFF
abundance: many; d_gene: NA; j_gene: TRBJ1-1; v_gene: TRBV7-9; CDR3nt: TGTGCCAGCAGCTTAGGGGACGGGAACACTGAAGCTTTCTTT; CDR3aa: CASSLGDGNTEAFF
abundance: NA; d_gene: NA; j_gene: TRBJ2-6; v_gene: TRBV7-3; CDR3nt: TGTGCCAGCAGCCGCACAGGGACTTCGCGCTCTGGGGCCAACGTCCTGACTTTC; CDR3aa: CASSRTGTSRSGANVLTF
abundance: few; d_gene: NA; j_gene: TRBJ2-7; v_gene: TRBV7-2; CDR3nt: TGTGCCTCGGGCGGGTTCTCCTACGAGCAGTACTTC; CDR3aa: CASGGFSYEQYF
abundance: NA; d_gene: TRBD1; j_gene: TRBJ1-2; v_gene: TRBV6-5; CDR3nt: TGTGCCAGCAGTTACTCGATGGACAGGGACTATGGCTACACCTTC; CDR3aa: CASSYSMDRDYGYTF
abundance: many; d_gene: NA; j_gene: TRBJ2-5; v_gene: TRBV6-1; CDR3nt: TGTGCCAGCTCGGTTGGGGAGACCCAGTACTTC; CDR3aa: CASSVGETQYF
abundance: many; d_gene: TRBD1; j_gene: TRBJ1-1; v_gene: TRBV13; CDR3nt: TGTGCCAGCAGCTCGACTGGGACAGGGAGGACTTTCTTT; CDR3aa: CASSSTGTGRTFF
abundance: many; d_gene: NA; j_gene: TRBJ1-2; v_gene: TRBV5-6; CDR3nt: TGTGCCAGCAGCCCATTCCTATATATTAACTATGGCTACACCTTC; CDR3aa: CASSPFLYINYGYTF
abundance: NA; d_gene: NA; j_gene: TRBJ2-5; v_gene: TRBV20-1; CDR3nt: TGCAGTGCTCCTAAGACCGACAGGCCTAGGGAGACCCAGTACTTC; CDR3aa: CSAPKTDRPRETQYF
abundance: NA; d_gene: NA; j_gene: TRBJ1-2; v_gene: TRBV9; CDR3nt: TGTGCCAGCAGCAGACAGGAGGGGGGCTATGGCTACACCTTC; CDR3aa: CASSRQEGGYGYTF
abundance: many; d_gene: TRBD1; j_gene: TRBJ2-1; v_gene: TRBV7-2; CDR3nt: TGTGCCAGCAGCTTTTTGACAGGGAGTGAGCAGTTCTTC; CDR3aa: CASSFLTGSEQFF
abundance: many; d_gene: TRBD1; j_gene: TRBJ1-3; v_gene: TRBV29-1; CDR3nt: TGCAGCGTCCTGGACAGGGATGCAAACACCATATATTTT; CDR3aa: CSVLDRDANTIYF
abundance: NA; d_gene: NA; j_gene: TRBJ1-2; v_gene: TRBV18; CDR3nt: TGTGCCAGCTCACCGGACTCTCTTAACTATGGCTACACCTTC; CDR3aa: CASSPDSLNYGYTF
abundance: NA; d_gene: TRBD1; j_gene: TRBJ1-5; v_gene: TRBV6-2/TRBV6-3; CDR3nt: TGTGCCAGCAGTTACTCTTCGTCCCCGACAGGGAATCAGCCCCAGCATTTT; CDR3aa: CASSYSSSPTGNQPQHF
abundance: few; d_gene: NA; j_gene: TRBJ2-2; v_gene: TRBV5-1; CDR3nt: TGCGCCAGCAGCGGGCAAAGTTTCACCGGGGAGCTGTTTTTT; CDR3aa: CASSGQSFTGELFF
abundance: many; d_gene: NA; j_gene: TRBJ2-5; v_gene: TRBV5-1; CDR3nt: TGCGCCAGCAGCTTGGCGGGGGCCAACCAAGAGACCCAGTACTTC; CDR3aa: CASSLAGANQETQYF
abundance: few; d_gene: NA; j_gene: TRBJ1-5; v_gene: TRBV28; CDR3nt: TGTGCCAGCAGGGATCCCGGGAGCCAACCCCAGCATTTT; CDR3aa: CASRDPGSQPQHF
abundance: few; d_gene: NA; j_gene: TRBJ1-4; v_gene: TRBV12-3/TRBV12-4; CDR3nt: TGTGCCAGCAAGGGAAACCGGGACCTTAATGAAAAACTGTTTTTT; CDR3aa: CASKGNRDLNEKLFF
abundance: few; d_gene: NA; j_gene: TRBJ1-1; v_gene: TRBV10-3; CDR3nt: TGTGCCATCAGTCGGGGTGGGGGCACTGAAGCTTTCTTT; CDR3aa: CAISRGGGTEAFF
abundance: few; d_gene: TRBD2; j_gene: TRBJ2-1; v_gene: TRBV29-1; CDR3nt: TGCAGCGTTGCCGGGAGGGGAGACAATGAGCAGTTCTTC; CDR3aa: CSVAGRGDNEQFF
abundance: few; d_gene: TRBD1; j_gene: TRBJ1-1; v_gene: TRBV20-1; CDR3nt: TGCAGTGCGGAAAGGGGGACAGACGTGAACACTGAAGCTTTCTTT; CDR3aa: CSAERGTDVNTEAFF
abundance: NA; d_gene: TRBD2; j_gene: TRBJ2-4; v_gene: TRBV28; CDR3nt: TGTGCCAGCAGTTCCCCGCGGGGGACCAAAAACATTCAGTACTTC; CDR3aa: CASSSPRGTKNIQYF
abundance: many; d_gene: NA; j_gene: TRBJ1-1; v_gene: TRBV7-9; CDR3nt: TGTGCCAGCAGCTTAGAACAGAACACTGAAGCTTTCTTT; CDR3aa: CASSLEQNTEAFF
abundance: many; d_gene: NA; j_gene: TRBJ1-5; v_gene: TRBV12-3/TRBV12-4; CDR3nt: TGTGCCAGCAGTCCCAGGACCGGAGGCCCGGATCAGCCCCAGCATTTT; CDR3aa: CASSPRTGGPDQPQHF
abundance: NA; d_gene: NA; j_gene: TRBJ1-2; v_gene: TRBV28; CDR3nt: TGTGCCAGCAGTTTATGGGCCAGGACCTATGGCTACACCTTC; CDR3aa: CASSLWARTYGYTF
abundance: few; d_gene: NA; j_gene: TRBJ1-6; v_gene: TRBV4-3; CDR3nt: TGCGCCAGCAGCGCCACATGGGTGGAATCACCCCTCCACTTT; CDR3aa: CASSATWVESPLHF
abundance: NA; d_gene: TRBD1; j_gene: TRBJ2-6; v_gene: TRBV7-8; CDR3nt: TGTGCCAGCAGGGGAGGACAGGGAAGACTCCAACGCTCTGGGGCCAACGTCCTGACTTTC; CDR3aa: CASRGGQGRLQRSGANVLTF
abundance: few; d_gene: NA; j_gene: TRBJ2-7; v_gene: TRBV4-3; CDR3nt: TGCGCCAGCAGCCACCGAGCAAAGGGTTCCTACGAGCAGTACTTC; CDR3aa: CASSHRAKGSYEQYF
abundance: few; d_gene: NA; j_gene: TRBJ1-6; v_gene: TRBV28; CDR3nt: TGTGCCAGCAGTTTCTATAGGAGCTCCTATAATTCACCCCTCCACTTT; CDR3aa: CASSFYRSSYNSPLHF
abundance: few; d_gene: TRBD2; j_gene: TRBJ2-3; v_gene: TRBV20-1; CDR3nt: TGCAGTGAGCGGGGGCTACACACAGATACGCAGTATTTT; CDR3aa: CSERGLHTDTQYF
abundance: NA; d_gene: NA; j_gene: TRBJ2-3; v_gene: TRBV10-3; CDR3nt: TGTGCCATCAGTGCGTCAGGAACCCCCACAGATACGCAGTATTTT; CDR3aa: CAISASGTPTDTQYF
abundance: NA; d_gene: NA; j_gene: TRBJ1-3; v_gene: TRBV20-1; CDR3nt: TGCAGTGCTAGTCTTCCCGGGGGAAACACCATATATTTT; CDR3aa: CSASLPGGNTIYF
abundance: NA; d_gene: NA; j_gene: TRBJ2-7; v_gene: TRBV2; CDR3nt: TGTGCCAGCAGCTGGGGACAATCCGAGCAGTACTTC; CDR3aa: CASSWGQSEQYF
abundance: NA; d_gene: TRBD1; j_gene: TRBJ1-2; v_gene: TRBV12-3/TRBV12-4; CDR3nt: TGTGCCAGCAGTTTGGGACAGGGGGCTCGGCCAGAAGGCTACACCTTC; CDR3aa: CASSLGQGARPEGYTF
abundance: NA; d_gene: NA; j_gene: TRBJ2-7; v_gene: TRBV12-3/TRBV12-4; CDR3nt: TGTGCCAGCAGTCCGGGGGAGGTGTACGAGCAGTACTTC; CDR3aa: CASSPGEVYEQYF
abundance: few; d_gene: NA; j_gene: TRBJ2-2; v_gene: TRBV6-1; CDR3nt: TGTGCCAGCAGAGGGGGGACAGTTAACACCGGGGAGCTGTTTTTT; CDR3aa: CASRGGTVNTGELFF
abundance: few; d_gene: TRBD2; j_gene: TRBJ2-2; v_gene: TRBV20-1; CDR3nt: TGCAGTGCTAGAGATCCTCGACTAGCGGCATCTACCGGGGAGCTGTTTTTT; CDR3aa: CSARDPRLAASTGELFF
abundance: many; d_gene: NA; j_gene: TRBJ2-7; v_gene: TRBV18; CDR3nt: TGTGCCAGCACCTCAGGGAAACCTTCCTACGAGCAGTACTTC; CDR3aa: CASTSGKPSYEQYF
abundance: few; d_gene: NA; j_gene: TRBJ1-2; v_gene: TRBV19; CDR3nt: TGTGCCAGTAGTAAAGGGGGGACTCTGACAAATCGCACCTTC; CDR3aa: CASSKGGTLTNRTF
abundance: few; d_gene: NA; j_gene: TRBJ2-2; v_gene: TRBV7-3; CDR3nt: TGTGCCAGCAGCCCTACTCTGGGCCACACCGGGGAGCTGTTTTTT; CDR3aa: CASSPTLGHTGELFF
abundance: few; d_gene: NA; j_gene: TRBJ1-2; v_gene: TRBV12-3/TRBV12-4; CDR3nt: TGTGCCAGCAGCTTTTACAGGGTTTCCCTATATGGCTACACCTTC; CDR3aa: CASSFYRVSLYGYTF
abundance: many; d_gene: NA; j_gene: TRBJ1-5; v_gene: TRBV5-6; CDR3nt: TGTGCCAGCAGCTTGTATCCTACGGCAGGGAATCAGCCCCAGCATTTT; CDR3aa: CASSLYPTAGNQPQHF
abundance: few; d_gene: TRBD1; j_gene: TRBJ2-7; v_gene: TRBV20-1; CDR3nt: TGCAGTGCTAGCCTCTTAGCCGGGACAGAGTACTTC; CDR3aa: CSASLLAGTEYF
abundance: many; d_gene: NA; j_gene: TRBJ1-3; v_gene: TRBV9; CDR3nt: TGTGCCAGCAATCCCCGCTCTGGAAACACCATATATTTT; CDR3aa: CASNPRSGNTIYF
abundance: many; d_gene: NA; j_gene: TRBJ1-1; v_gene: TRBV3-1; CDR3nt: TGTGCCAGCAGCCCCCGAGGGAACACTGAAGCTTTCTTT; CDR3aa: CASSPRGNTEAFF
abundance: many; d_gene: NA; j_gene: TRBJ2-2; v_gene: TRBV11-2; CDR3nt: TGTGCCAGCAGCTTAGATCACGGAGGGGGCGGGGAGCTGTTTTTT; CDR3aa: CASSLDHGGGGELFF
abundance: few; d_gene: NA; j_gene: TRBJ1-4; v_gene: TRBV18; CDR3nt: TGTGCCAGCTCACCACAGGGTCCAACTAATGAAAAACTGTTTTTT; CDR3aa: CASSPQGPTNEKLFF
abundance: many; d_gene: NA; j_gene: TRBJ2-7; v_gene: TRBV3-1; CDR3nt: TGTGCCAGCAGCCAAGTAAGACAATCCTACGAGCAGTACTTC; CDR3aa: CASSQVRQSYEQYF
abundance: many; d_gene: TRBD2; j_gene: TRBJ2-5; v_gene: TRBV27; CDR3nt: TGTGCCAGCAGTGAAGCGGGAGGGCCGGAGACCCAGTACTTC; CDR3aa: CASSEAGGPETQYF
abundance: NA; d_gene: NA; j_gene: TRBJ1-5; v_gene: TRBV6-2/TRBV6-3; CDR3nt: TGTGCCAGCAGTTACAACGGGGTTTCTCAGCCCCAGCATTTT; CDR3aa: CASSYNGVSQPQHF
abundance: NA; d_gene: NA; j_gene: TRBJ1-5; v_gene: TRBV12-3/TRBV12-4; CDR3nt: TGTGCCAGCAGCCTATCTGCGGGCCGCAATCAGCCCCAGCATTTT; CDR3aa: CASSLSAGRNQPQHF
abundance: once; d_gene: NA; j_gene: TRBJ2-1; v_gene: TRBV7-3; CDR3nt: TGTGCCAGCAGCCCAGGCGAGGGATACAATGAGCAGTTCTTC; CDR3aa: CASSPGEGYNEQFF
abundance: many; d_gene: NA; j_gene: TRBJ2-7; v_gene: TRBV24-1; CDR3nt: TGTGCCACCAGTGATGGGGACGAGCAGTACTTC; CDR3aa: CATSDGDEQYF